Presented here are 27 T cell receptor beta chains from one specimen sequenced in a study of siplizumab effects on memory and regulatory T cells. The method was immunoSEQ multiplex PCR; TCRdb's version includes in-frame clones alone and lacks a portion of them. The sample has roughly 93,000 clones, 85% to 95% seen once. The source material was non-Treg CD4+ T cells sorted from blood. These receptors were obtained from a human donor in good health.

The V gene is TRBV7-3, the J gene TRBJ2-5; D remains ambiguous. The J call may be in error: the DNA end matches TRBJ2-7 better. Germline V CDR1 and CDR2: SGHTA, FQGTGA. The CDR3 sequence is 15 residues long. This CDR3 reads CASRKQKANVYEQYF. The CDR3 DNA sequence: TGTGCCAGCAGGAAACAAAAGGCGAACGTCTACGAGCAGTACTTC.

The sample holds a few counts of this clone. The V gene is TRBV30, the J gene TRBJ1-3, with D unresolved. CDR1 GTSNPN and CDR2 SVGIG come from the germline V gene (reference sequence). The CDR3 consists of 15 residues. Trimming pared 1 base from V and 0 bases from J, leaving 10 bases between. CDR3 residues: CAWSEQPISGNTIYF. CDR3 in DNA: TGTGCCTGGAGTGAACAGCCGATCTCTGGAAACACCATATATTTT.

The V and J genes are TRBV5-4 and TRBJ1-1; D perhaps matches TRBD1 (6 bases). Germline V gene sequence: CDR1 SGHNT, CDR2 YYREEE (reference sequence). The V end was cut by 5 bases, the J end by 0 bases, with 11 bases between. There are 14 residues in the CDR3. The CDR3 protein is CASRTGQMNTEAFF. The CDR3 nucleotides are TGTGCCAGCAGAACTGGACAGATGAACACTGAAGCTTTCTTT.

The V gene is TRBV5-5, the J gene TRBJ2-7, with 7 nucleotides matching TRBD2. V shed 2 bases and J 3 bases; nucleotides not matched to a gene: 20. In germline, CDR1 is SGHKS, CDR2 YYEKEE (reference sequence). CDR3 length: 19 amino acids. CDR3 coding DNA: TGTGCCAGCAGCTTCCCCGCCCGGCTTTCGCTAGCGGCCTACTACGAGCAGTACTTC. It translates to CASSFPARLSLAAYYEQYF.

V is TRBV25-1 and J is TRBJ1-1, with 7 bases matching TRBD1. The trim removed 10 bases at V and 2 bases at J, leaving 13 bases unmatched. This CDR3 is 15 amino acids long. Germline V lookup: CDR1 MGHDK, CDR2 SYGVNS. CDR3 nucleotide sequence: TGTGCCACCAGGGGGTTCGTGCTAGGTAACACTGAAGCTTTCTTT. Its translation is CATRGFVLGNTEAFF.

The count of this clone is one. The rearrangement uses TRBV28 and TRBJ2-7, with unresolved D. The CDR3 has 13 amino acids. V was clipped by 7 bases and J by 3 bases, with 13 bases between them. CDR1 and CDR2 from the germline V gene are MDHEN and SYDVKM. The CDR3 coding sequence is TGTGCCAGCACCCCGCCTTCCCTCTACGAGCAGTACTTC. Its translation: CASTPPSLYEQYF. Full variable domain (outside the CDR3, taken from reference TRBV28 and TRBJ2-7): DVKVTQSSRYLVKRTGEKVFLECVQDMDHENMFWYRQDPGLGLRLIYFSYDVKMKEKGDIPEGYSVSREKKERFSLILESASTNQTSMYLCASTPPSLYEQYFGPGTRLTVT.

J is TRBJ2-3 and V is TRBV19; D remains unclear. V was cut by 3 bases and J by 0 bases, with 16 bases left in between. This CDR3 is built from 17 residues. CDR1 and CDR2 (germline): LNHDA, SQIVND (reference sequence). CDR3 region: CASSIASGRASTDTQYF. CDR3 coding DNA: TGTGCCAGTAGTATTGCCTCAGGTCGGGCTAGCACAGATACGCAGTATTTT.

DNA for the CDR3: TGTGCCAGCAGTCGCCCCCAAGAAGGGCAGGAATACGAGCAGTACTTC. Encoded protein: CASSRPQEGQEYEQYF. J is TRBJ2-7 and V is TRBV28; D is unclear. V dropped 5 bases and J dropped 4 bases, with 21 bases sitting between them. Germline CDR1 MDHEN, CDR2 SYDVKM. The CDR3 extends over 16 amino acids.

In DNA form, the CDR3 reads TGCGCCAGCAGCACGACAGGGGCGCGCTTTGAGCCCCAGCATTTT. Its protein is CASSTTGARFEPQHF. This chain joins TRBV5-1 and TRBJ1-5, with TRBD1 matching over 8 bases. Germline assignment: CDR1 SGHRS and CDR2 YFSETQ. This CDR3 is 15 amino acids long. Trimming took 4 bases from V and 8 from J; bases not matched to a gene: 11.

The chain employs TRBV4-1 and TRBJ2-3; 9 bases line up with TRBD2. With 4 bases clipped from V and 3 bases from J, the junction kept 14 bases outside the gene matches. CDR1 MGHRA and CDR2 YSYEKL come from the germline V gene. The CDR3 is 18 amino acids. The CDR3 reads CASSPTTISGSLTDTQYF. The DNA of the CDR3 is TGCGCCAGCAGCCCCACGACTATTAGCGGGAGCCTTACAGATACGCAGTATTTT.

V and J are TRBV19 and TRBJ1-5, with D perhaps TRBD1 (5 bases). V was clipped by 7 bases and J by 2 bases, with 15 bases between them. CDR1 is LNHDA, CDR2 SQIVND, per germline (reference sequence). CDR3 size: 15 residues. The CDR3 loop is CASTNGGRGNQPQHF. The CDR3 DNA is TGTGCCAGTACCAACGGGGGTCGGGGCAATCAGCCCCAGCATTTT.

This rearrangement joins TRBV30 to TRBJ1-4, with unresolved D. The CDR3 spans 13 residues. Per germline, CDR1 GTSNPN and CDR2 SVGIG (reference sequence). Trimming left V 5 bases short and J 3 bases short, with 10 bases between. CDR3 DNA sequence: TGTGCCTGGGTAGAAGGACCTAATGAAAAACTGTTTTTT. Encoded protein: CAWVEGPNEKLFF.

V is TRBV5-5 and J is TRBJ2-3; D unclear. With 0 bases removed from V and 4 bases from J, the gap between germline ends came to 3 bases. Looked up from germline, CDR1 is SGHKS and CDR2 is YYEKEE (reference sequence). The CDR3 covers 12 residues. The CDR3 here is CASSLASDTQYF. In DNA form, the CDR3 reads TGTGCCAGCAGCTTGGCATCAGATACGCAGTATTTT.

The chain is built from TRBV4-1 and TRBJ2-3, with unresolved D. CDR3 length: 15 residues. Germline CDR1 reads MGHRA; CDR2 reads YSYEKL. The V and J ends lost 2 bases and 0 bases respectively, with 9 bases between them. The CDR3 here is CASSQPPPSTDTQYF. The CDR3 region has the DNA TGCGCCAGCAGCCAACCACCGCCTAGCACAGATACGCAGTATTTT.

This chain connects TRBV5-1 to TRBJ1-4; TRBD1 agrees at 8 bases. The J segment lost 8 bases and the V segment lost 4 bases, leaving 13 bases of the junction unmatched. CDR1 SGHRS and CDR2 YFSETQ come from the germline V gene. The CDR3 length is 16 residues. The CDR3 DNA reads as TGCGCCAGCAGCCTATCTACAGGGGGTCATAGCGAAAAACTGTTTTTT. Its translation is CASSLSTGGHSEKLFF.

CDR3 region: CASSPPFVGTGYTF. The CDR3 nucleotides are TGTGCCAGCTCACCCCCATTTGTGGGAACCGGCTACACCTTC. The chain links TRBV18 to TRBJ1-2; D is undetermined. The CDR3 spans 14 residues. The germline CDR1 and CDR2 sequences are KGHSH and LQKENI. The V end lost 3 bases, the J end lost 8 bases, and 16 bases lay between the germline ends.

V gene TRBV15 combines with J gene TRBJ2-7; D perhaps matches TRBD1 (5 bases). The germline V gene encodes CDR1 LNHNV and CDR2 YYDKDF (reference sequence). V dropped 1 base and J dropped 3 bases, with 13 bases sitting between them. The CDR3 runs 15 residues. The CDR3 bases are TGTGCCACCAGCAGAGGGGCAGGGATATACTACGAGCAGTACTTC. Amino acids: CATSRGAGIYYEQYF.

V and J are TRBV19 and TRBJ2-7; D not resolved. The V gene lost 4 bases and the J gene lost 0 bases, with 13 bases spanning the gap. The CDR3 is 15 residues long. From germline, CDR1 is LNHDA and CDR2 SQIVND (reference sequence). CDR3 coding DNA: TGTGCCAGTAGTAACATGGCCAGAAGCTCCTACGAGCAGTACTTC. It encodes CASSNMARSSYEQYF.

The rearrangement joins TRBV6-1 to TRBJ1-3; D is perhaps TRBD1 (6 bases). V was cut by 6 bases and J by 2 bases, with 11 bases left in between. From germline, CDR1 is MNHNS and CDR2 SASEGT. This CDR3 region has 14 residues. The CDR3 region has the DNA TGTGCCAGCAGAAAAACAGGGACTGGAAACACCATATATTTT. It specifies CASRKTGTGNTIYF.

Only a few counts were recorded for this clone. The rearrangement joins TRBV9 to TRBJ1-1; D remains ambiguous. Between the trimmed V and J ends, which lost 1 base and 7 bases, there was a span of 11 bases. Germline assignment: CDR1 SGDLS and CDR2 YYNGEE. The CDR3 totals 13 residues. The CDR3 protein is CASSVRPGSEAFF. Here the CDR3 DNA reads TGTGCCAGCAGCGTACGTCCCGGGAGTGAAGCTTTCTTT.

The CDR3 region is CASSLGRQGNEQFF. In nucleotides, the CDR3 is TGTGCCAGCAGCTTAGGTCGACAGGGGAATGAGCAGTTCTTC. The rearrangement joins TRBV11-3 to TRBJ2-1, with TRBD1 matching over 8 bases. Losses at the gene ends were 1 base for V and 7 bases for J; bases not matched to a gene: 3. This CDR3 region has 14 residues. Germline V gene data show CDR1 as SGHNT and CDR2 as YENEEA. The full variable domain, with the rest looked up from reference TRBV11-3 and TRBJ2-1, is EAGVVQSPRYKIIEKKQPVAFWCNPISGHNTLYWYLQNLGQGPELLIRYENEEAVDDSQLPKDRFSAERLKGVDSTLKIQPAELGDSAVYLCASSLGRQGNEQFFGPGTRLTVL.

The chain couples TRBV5-4 to TRBJ2-3, with D tentatively TRBD1 or TRBD2 (5 bases each). The CDR3 loop spans 16 amino acids. From germline, CDR1 is SGHNT and CDR2 YYREEE (reference sequence). V was cut by 4 bases and J by 1 base, with 16 bases left in between. CDR3 sequence (DNA): TGTGCCAGCAGCCAGGGAGCTAGTCGTGGCACAGATACGCAGTATTTT. This sequence encodes CASSQGASRGTDTQYF.

This chain links TRBV5-1 with TRBJ2-7; D is ambiguous. The CDR3 totals 14 residues. V lost 1 base and J 1 base, leaving 9 bases between the germline ends. From germline, CDR1 is SGHRS and CDR2 YFSETQ. CDR3 region: CASSLTDRSYEQYF. The CDR3 nucleotides read TGCGCCAGCAGCTTGACCGACCGTTCCTACGAGCAGTACTTC.

This clone was counted once. At one end the junction does not follow the germline gene, possibly because of a read error. This chain uses TRBV5-1 with TRBJ2-3, with D possibly matching TRBD2 (6 bases). The germline V gene encodes CDR1 SGHRS and CDR2 YFSETQ. CDR3 length: 14 residues. In DNA form, the CDR3 reads TGCGCCAGCAGCTCACGGGGGAGCAAAGATACGCAGTATTTT. This gives the protein CASSSRGSKDTQYF.

CDR3 DNA: TGTGCCAGTACCGGGACAGATACTAATGAAAAACTGTTTTTT. It translates to CASTGTDTNEKLFF. The chain recombines TRBV19 with TRBJ1-4; 7 bases align to TRBD1. J lost 2 bases, V lost 7 bases, and 4 bases had no gene match. The CDR3 contains 14 residues. The germline CDR1 and CDR2 sequences are LNHDA and SQIVND (reference sequence).

Comment on this clone: The junction departs from the called germline gene at one end, perhaps through a read error. CDR3 protein: CASREGTGVLRTAQFF. CDR3 nucleotides: TGTGCCAGCAGAGAAGGTACTGGAGTACTGCGAACCGCCCAGTTCTTC. The chain is built from TRBV2 and TRBJ2-1; D is undetermined. CDR3 size: 16 residues. Germline-derived CDR1 and CDR2 are SNHLY and FYNNEI. The full variable domain, in which reference TRBV2 and TRBJ2-1 provide the parts outside the CDR3, is EPEVTQTPSHQVTQMGQEVILRCVPISNHLYFYWYRQILGQKVEFLVSFYNNEISEKSEIFDDQFSVERPDGSNFTLKIRSTKLEDSAMYFCASREGTGVLRTAQFFGPGTRLTVL.

The chain is built from TRBV6-1 and TRBJ1-4, with unresolved D. Trimming removed 0 bases at V and 10 bases at J, with 12 bases between. CDR3 length equals 14 residues. Germline CDR1 is MNHNS and CDR2 is SASEGT. The CDR3 sequence is CASSEASTAGKLFF. The CDR3 DNA reads as TGTGCCAGCAGTGAAGCTTCAACGGCCGGAAAACTGTTTTTT.